One and the same sample provided the 12 T cell receptor beta chains below, sequenced in a study of T-cell reconstitution after alpha-beta-depleted transplantation in children. The authors prepared the TCRbeta library with unique molecular identifiers. TCRdb analysed the PCR reads with MiXCR anew, one entry per CDR3 protein. This repertoire shows approximately 240,000 distinct CDR3 sequences, 9.5% to 13% found once; its top ten account for over 25%. Specimen: PBMCs, collected before TCRalphabeta/CD19-depleted stem cell transplant. The receptor source for this set is a child in the first two years of life with acute myeloid leukemia, due to receive a stem cell transplant.

This clonotype was seen at least ten times. The genes are TRBV12-5 and TRBJ2-2, with D perhaps matching TRBD1 (5 bases). The CDR3 is 15 residues long. Per germline, CDR1 LGHNT and CDR2 FRNRAP. Deletions cut 0 bases from V and 1 base from J, with 6 bases between. The CDR3 sequence is CASGLVTGNTGELFF. The CDR3 nucleotides are TGTGCTAGTGGTTTGGTTACAGGGAACACCGGGGAGCTGTTTTTT. Supplemented by reference TRBV12-5 and TRBJ2-2, the full variable domain reads DARVTQTPRHKVTEMGQEVTMRCQPILGHNTVFWYRQTMMQGLELLAYFRNRAPLDDSGMPKDRFSAEMPDATLATLKIQPSEPRDSAVYFCASGLVTGNTGELFFGEGSRLTVL.

This clonotype was detected ten times or more. V and J are TRBV24-1 and TRBJ2-1; TRBD2 agrees at 8 bases. The CDR3 covers 13 residues. Germline CDR1 reads KGHDR; CDR2 reads SFDVKD. The V and J ends lost 5 bases and 10 bases, in that order; junction bases with no gene match: 6. The CDR3 protein is CATSASGSGEQFF. CDR3 DNA sequence: TGTGCCACCAGTGCCAGCGGGAGCGGCGAGCAGTTCTTC.

CDR3 in DNA: TGTGCCAGCAGTTTCTGGTTTCAGGGGGGTTCTAATGAAAAACTGTTTTTT. As protein: CASSFWFQGGSNEKLFF. The rearrangement joins TRBV12-3 or TRBV12-4 to TRBJ1-4; 7 bases fit TRBD1. The CDR3 runs 17 residues. V trimming: 3 bases; J trimming: 3 bases; junction bases outside the gene matches: 10.

This chain uses TRBV20-1 with TRBJ2-7, with TRBD1 matching 9 bases. This CDR3 has 14 amino acids. CDR1 is DFQATT and CDR2 is SNEGSKA in the germline V gene (reference sequence). V gave up 6 bases and J gave up 3 bases; unmatched junction bases: 9. DNA of the CDR3: TGCAGTGCCGACCCAGGGACAGGGAGCTACGAGCAGTACTTC. Its translation: CSADPGTGSYEQYF.

This clonotype showed up many times. This chain connects TRBV3-1 to TRBJ2-1; perhaps TRBD2 as D (7 bases). V shed 5 bases and J shed 5 bases, with 16 bases lying between them. This CDR3 has 15 amino acids. Germline V lookup: CDR1 LGHDT, CDR2 YNNKEL (reference sequence). The CDR3 sequence: CASSVGGRTDNEQFF. The CDR3 coding sequence is TGTGCCAGCAGCGTCGGGGGGCGTACCGACAATGAGCAGTTCTTC.

This clonotype has at least ten counts. The CDR3 DNA is TGTGCCAGCAGTTGGCAGGGGGCCTTAAACGAGCAGTACTTC. Encoded protein: CASSWQGALNEQYF. This chain uses TRBV27 with TRBJ2-7, with 8 bases fitting TRBD1. The CDR3 has 14 residues. Trimming took 4 bases from V and 5 from J; bases not matched to a gene: 7. Per germline, CDR1 MNHEY and CDR2 SMNVEV (reference sequence).

In this sample, this clonotype turned up a few times. The chain recombines TRBV10-3 with TRBJ1-3; D gene unclear. Trimming shortened V by 3 bases and J by 7 bases, and 4 bases separated the two germline ends. This CDR3 spans 11 amino acids. Per the germline V gene, CDR1 is ENHRY and CDR2 is SYGVKD. The CDR3 nucleotides read TGTGCCATCAGTGAAGGGAACACCATATATTTT. This sequence encodes CAISEGNTIYF.

There are many counts of this clonotype. The chain employs TRBV25-1 and TRBJ1-6; D not certain. Germline V gives CDR1 MGHDK, CDR2 SYGVNS. CDR3 size: 12 residues. V shed 0 bases and J shed 10 bases, with 4 bases lying between them. DNA of the CDR3: TGTGCCAGCAGTGAATATGGGTCACCCCTCCACTTT. It yields the protein CASSEYGSPLHF.

This clonotype showed up just a few times. This CDR3 is CASSIGLAGLNEQFF. The DNA for the CDR3 is TGTGCCAGTAGTATAGGTCTAGCGGGCCTCAATGAGCAGTTCTTC. The chain couples TRBV19 to TRBJ2-1, with 8 bases lining up with TRBD2. The CDR3 has 15 amino acids. The V and J ends lost 1 base and 6 bases, in that order; junction bases with no gene match: 5. From germline, CDR1 is LNHDA and CDR2 SQIVND (reference sequence).

J is TRBJ2-3 and V is TRBV5-1; D uncertain. Trimming removed 4 bases at V and 0 bases at J, with 15 bases between. The germline gives CDR1 SGHRS, CDR2 YFSETQ. CDR3 length: 16 residues. This chain's CDR3 is CASSDPTRTSTDTQYF. In DNA form, the CDR3 reads TGCGCCAGCAGCGATCCTACACGGACGAGCACAGATACGCAGTATTTT.

This clonotype was observed many times. V and J are TRBV19 and TRBJ2-2; D is undetermined. The CDR3 has 15 residues. Germline lookup yields CDR1 LNHDA and CDR2 SQIVND (reference sequence). V was shortened by 1 base and J by 2 bases, with 8 bases between the two germline ends. CDR3 loop: CASSIGAANTGELFF. CDR3 coding DNA: TGTGCCAGTAGTATAGGGGCAGCAAACACCGGGGAGCTGTTTTTT.

This clonotype was picked up a small number of times. The chain recombines TRBV19 with TRBJ2-7, with D possibly matching TRBD1 (6 bases). This CDR3 region has 13 residues. Germline CDR1 is LNHDA and CDR2 is SQIVND (reference sequence). The ends were cut back, 4 bases at V and 5 bases at J, with 12 bases in the middle. The CDR3, as DNA: TGTGCCAGTAGTAAGGGGGTTTTAAACGAGCAGTACTTC. This codes for CASSKGVLNEQYF. The full variable domain, completed using reference TRBV19 and TRBJ2-7, is DGGITQSPKYLFRKEGQNVTLSCEQNLNHDAMYWYRQDPGQGLRLIYYSQIVNDFQKGDIAEGYSVSREKKESFPLTVTSAQKNPTAFYLCASSKGVLNEQYFGPGTRLTVT.